The 2 T cell receptor beta chains in this list originate from one sample, sequenced in a study of blood T cell repertoires in COVID-19. Clones were sequenced by immunoSEQ multiplex PCR, and TCRdb holds only the in-frame ones, with some missing. The sample yields about 260,000 clones, over 70% seen once. The specimen was peripheral blood. These receptors originate from an older woman with COVID-19, enrolled during active disease.

This clone is a singleton in its sample. The genes are TRBV24-1 and TRBJ1-5, with no clear D. This CDR3 is 15 amino acids long. V lost 5 bases and J lost 2, with 12 bases in between. Germline assignment: CDR1 KGHDR and CDR2 SFDVKD. CDR3: CATSATAGGNQPQHF. CDR3 DNA: TGTGCCACCAGTGCGACGGCCGGGGGCAATCAGCCCCAGCATTTT.

The gene calls are TRBV2 and TRBJ2-1; 7 nucleotides line up with TRBD2. The germline CDR1 and CDR2 sequences are SNHLY and FYNNEI. The length of the CDR3 is 14 residues. V was clipped by 8 bases and J by 6 bases; unmatched bases: 10. CDR3 DNA: TGTGCCAGCCAAGGGAGGGGAGAAAGCAATGAGCAGTTCTTC. Amino acid sequence: CASQGRGESNEQFF.